One T cell receptor beta chain is described in this entry. The antigen is undetermined. The V gene end was trimmed by 0 bases and the J gene end by 0 bases; junction bases not matched to a gene: 12. This CDR3 has 19 residues. Looked up from germline, CDR1 is SGHDN and CDR2 is FVKESK. This record belongs to a study of molecular identifiers for immune sequencing clone quantification. Points from the study as a whole: Detectable among 800,000 to 1,000,000 naive cells, according to reports, was Jurkat TCR RNA spiked in from one cell. More than 97% of effector molecules, versus under 1% of naive-cell molecules, belonged to clones above 20 RNA copies.

Methods described previously were used for bulk TCR libraries, and listed TCR primers were applied. TCRdb fed the PCR reads into MiXCR, producing one record per CDR3 protein. The repertoire includes about half a million distinct CDR3 sequences, about 20% of them detected once, and about 0.84% sits in the top ten. The source material was naive CD8+ T cells from blood, with Jurkat cell RNA spiked in. The subset: FACS-sorted CD8+CD4-CCR7+CD45RA+ naive T cells. This clonotype was sampled from a human donor in good health. Some libraries in this study had Jurkat cell RNA spiked in. This rearrangement joins TRBV14 to TRBJ2-3, with 7 bases identical to TRBD2. CDR3 sequence (DNA): TGTGCCAGCAGCCAAGATCGGCTAAGACTAGCAGCTAGCACAGATACGCAGTATTTT. Protein product: CASSQDRLRLAASTDTQYF.